This TCR beta chain was sequenced in a study of blood T cell repertoires in COVID-19. Whole-study context: Some COVID-19 samples were acute and others convalescent; all came from the United States, Italy and Spain.

Some clones are missing from TCRdb's copy, which holds only in-frame ones; the method was immunoSEQ multiplex PCR. The profile shows about 160,000 clones, around four fifths of them singletons. Germline loops: CDR1 LGHNT, CDR2 FRNRAP. The CDR3 covers 15 residues. V was clipped by 1 base and J by 3 bases, with 12 bases between them. This clone has more than one count but fewer than ten. In terms of age and location, participants ranged from roughly 18 to 100 years and lived in 24 US areas. Cohorts were assigned according to the clinical history that participants reported. Symptom resolution, clearance, or two negative PCRs marked donors in Cohort 3 as recovered.

Specimen: PBMCs or T cells enriched from blood (not recorded which). The V gene is TRBV12-5, the J gene TRBJ1-1; a weak D match, TRBD1 (6 bases). The source is a woman aged 50 to 60 who had recovered from COVID-19. The CDR3 here is CASGLGQGLYTEAFF. The CDR3, as DNA: TGTGCTAGTGGTTTGGGCCAGGGGCTCTACACTGAAGCTTTCTTT.